These 7 T cell receptor beta chains share one sample of origin, sequenced in a study of early T cells in non-severe SARS-CoV-2 infection. TCRdb redid the calling of the 5' RACE reads with MiXCR, one entry per CDR3 protein. This table holds 55,000 to 65,000 distinct CDR3 sequences, roughly 16% found once. Material: whole blood, obtained at baseline. These receptors were taken from an adult who was a healthcare worker with PCR-confirmed SARS-CoV-2 infection or an uninfected control (not recorded which).

This clonotype has a count of ten or more. The V call is TRBV27, the J call TRBJ2-3, with D possibly called TRBD1 or TRBD2 (5 bases each). V dropped 7 bases and J dropped 2 bases, with 13 bases sitting between them. There are 14 residues in the CDR3. The V gene's germline CDR1 is MNHEY and CDR2 SMNVEV (reference sequence). The CDR3 is CASMERGPTDTQYF. CDR3 DNA: TGTGCCAGCATGGAACGGGGCCCCACAGATACGCAGTATTTT.

The chain recombines TRBV5-1 with TRBJ2-5; tentatively, D is TRBD1 (5 bases). Germline assignment: CDR1 SGHRS and CDR2 YFSETQ. CDR3 length equals 17 residues. V was clipped by 0 bases and J by 2 bases, with 17 bases between them. This CDR3 reads CASSLASGQGKQETQYF. The CDR3 DNA sequence: TGCGCCAGCAGCTTGGCCTCAGGCCAGGGTAAACAAGAGACCCAGTACTTC. Supplemented by reference TRBV5-1 and TRBJ2-5, the full variable domain reads KAGVTQTPRYLIKTRGQQVTLSCSPISGHRSVSWYQQTPGQGLQFLFEYFSETQRNKGNFPGRFSGRQFSNSRSEMNVSTLELGDSALYLCASSLASGQGKQETQYFGPGTRLLVL.

This clonotype was detected a few times. V gene TRBV20-1 combines with J gene TRBJ2-3, with 13 bases matching TRBD2. Germline-derived CDR1 and CDR2 are DFQATT and SNEGSKA (reference sequence). The CDR3 loop spans 16 amino acids. The trim removed 6 bases at V and 0 bases at J, leaving 6 bases unmatched. The CDR3 is CSAQTSGGKSTDTQYF. As DNA, the CDR3 is TGCAGTGCCCAGACTAGCGGGGGGAAAAGCACAGATACGCAGTATTTT.

This clonotype was detected only a few times. V usage is TRBV3-1 and J usage is TRBJ2-1; the match to TRBD1 covers 11 bases. V lost 3 bases to trimming and J lost 7 bases; unmatched junction nucleotides: 14. Germline values: CDR1 LGHDT, CDR2 YNNKEL (reference sequence). This CDR3 contains 18 residues. The CDR3 region has the DNA TGTGCCAGCAGCCACCATAAGTCCGGACAGGGGGCGAGGAATGAGCAGTTCTTC. Its translation: CASSHHKSGQGARNEQFF.

This clonotype showed up many times. This chain joins TRBV12-3 or TRBV12-4 and TRBJ2-7; D not certain. V lost 3 bases and J 4 bases, leaving 10 bases between the germline ends. The length of the CDR3 is 13 residues. The CDR3 nucleotides read TGTGCCAGCAGTTTCTTGGACGGATACGAGCAGTACTTC. This translates into CASSFLDGYEQYF.

V and J are TRBV9 and TRBJ2-1; 7 nucleotides match TRBD2. Germline CDR1 SGDLS, CDR2 YYNGEE. This CDR3 spans 15 amino acids. Germline trimming cut 0 bases from V and 7 bases from J; bases unmatched to any gene: 7. The CDR3 loop reads CASSVGGGGKNEQFF. CDR3 nucleotides: TGTGCCAGCAGCGTAGGTGGCGGGGGTAAGAATGAGCAGTTCTTC.

This clonotype has just a few counts. The chain joins TRBV7-6 to TRBJ2-2; TRBD2 agrees at 8 bases. CDR3 length equals 14 residues. Trimming removed 5 bases from V and 6 bases from J; junction bases left unmatched: 5. The germline gives CDR1 SGHVS, CDR2 FNYEAQ. CDR3 in DNA: TGTGCCAGCAGCCGATGGACTAGCTCCGGGGAGCTGTTTTTT. It encodes CASSRWTSSGELFF.